The clone carrying this TCR beta chain appeared a single time. The data belong to a study of blood T cell repertoires in COVID-19. The authors' processing: Estimation of nucleated cell counts relied on the amplification of reference gene primers. TCRdb's copy holds only in-frame clones and misses some; the assay was immunoSEQ multiplex PCR. V and J calls and clone size come straight from that table; D and trimming were deduced from the DNA. This table holds around 88,000 clones, nearly 90% found once. Sequenced material: peripheral blood. This clonotype was sampled from a woman older than 75 with acute or convalescent COVID-19.

CDR3 bases: TGTGCCAGCGCACGACAGGGATTTTACGATGAGCAGTTCTTC. This codes for CASARQGFYDEQFF. The chain uses TRBV6-4 and TRBJ2-1; 7 bases are shared with TRBD1. V was clipped by 8 bases and J by 8 bases; unmatched bases: 12. The V gene's germline CDR1 is MRHNA and CDR2 SNTAGT. CDR3 length: 14 residues.